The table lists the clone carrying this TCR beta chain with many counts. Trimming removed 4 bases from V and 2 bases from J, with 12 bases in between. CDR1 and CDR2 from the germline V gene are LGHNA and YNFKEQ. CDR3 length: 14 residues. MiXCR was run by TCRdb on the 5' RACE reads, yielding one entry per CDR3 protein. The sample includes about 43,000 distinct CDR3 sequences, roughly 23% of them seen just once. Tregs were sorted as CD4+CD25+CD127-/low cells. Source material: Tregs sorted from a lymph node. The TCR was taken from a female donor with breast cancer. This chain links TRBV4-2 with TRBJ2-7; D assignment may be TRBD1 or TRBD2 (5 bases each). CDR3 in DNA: TGTGCCAGCAGCCCAAGGGGCGGGCCCTACGAGCAGTACTTC. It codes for CASSPRGGPYEQYF.